These T cell receptor beta chains were read from a single sample in a study of cytomegalovirus exposure and HLA in healthy donors. Using immunoSEQ multiplex PCR, the repertoire was profiled, and TCRdb retains in-frame clones only, with some absent. The data show more than 85,000 clones, with 73% seen just once and over 7.5% held by the top ten. Sequenced input: PBMCs. The receptor source for this set is a middle-aged man in good health and CMV-seronegative. Each CDR3 is given with its conserved first and last residue. Fields, in order: V gene, clone size, D gene, J gene, CDR3 protein, CDR3 DNA. The D gene is left open where the match is weak. Size values are once, few and many counts, or a class for expanded clones, and some rows have none.

v_gene: TRBV4-1; abundance: -; d_gene: TRBD1; j_gene: TRBJ2-7; CDR3aa: CASSQEGQESYEQYF; CDR3nt: TGCGCCAGCAGCCAAGAGGGACAGGAGTCCTACGAGCAGTACTTC
v_gene: TRBV19; abundance: few; d_gene: -; j_gene: TRBJ1-2; CDR3aa: CASSTLGGYGYTF; CDR3nt: TGTGCCAGTAGTACCCTAGGGGGCTATGGCTACACCTTC
v_gene: TRBV29-1; abundance: -; d_gene: -; j_gene: TRBJ2-7; CDR3aa: CSVEDPSSYEQYF; CDR3nt: TGCAGCGTTGAAGATCCCAGCTCCTACGAGCAGTACTTC
v_gene: TRBV27; abundance: -; d_gene: TRBD1; j_gene: TRBJ1-2; CDR3aa: CASSSTGASGYTF; CDR3nt: TGTGCCAGCAGTTCCACAGGGGCGAGTGGCTACACCTTC
v_gene: TRBV9; abundance: -; d_gene: -; j_gene: TRBJ1-2; CDR3aa: CASSPAPGYTTNYGYTF; CDR3nt: TGTGCCAGCAGCCCAGCGCCGGGGTATACGACTAACTATGGCTACACCTTC
v_gene: TRBV27; abundance: -; d_gene: -; j_gene: TRBJ2-3; CDR3aa: CASSPSTLTDTQYF; CDR3nt: TGTGCCAGCAGTCCGTCGACACTCACAGATACGCAGTATTTT
v_gene: TRBV4-3; abundance: -; d_gene: TRBD1; j_gene: TRBJ1-2; CDR3aa: CASSEGTGPYGYTF; CDR3nt: TGCGCCAGCAGCGAAGGGACAGGCCCGTATGGCTACACCTTC
v_gene: TRBV7-9; abundance: -; d_gene: -; j_gene: TRBJ1-3; CDR3aa: CASSLEQHSGNTIYF; CDR3nt: TGTGCCAGCAGCCTGGAACAGCACTCTGGAAACACCATATATTTT
v_gene: TRBV7-2; abundance: once; d_gene: -; j_gene: TRBJ2-7; CDR3aa: CASSPTTARQYF; CDR3nt: TGTGCCAGCAGCCCAACGACAGCTCGGCAGTACTTC
v_gene: TRBV15; abundance: -; d_gene: -; j_gene: TRBJ2-1; CDR3aa: CATSRDRGRAYNEQFF; CDR3nt: TGTGCCACCAGCAGAGATCGCGGCAGGGCCTACAATGAGCAGTTCTTC
v_gene: TRBV5-4; abundance: once; d_gene: -; j_gene: TRBJ1-1; CDR3aa: CASSLGGQLGDTEAFF; CDR3nt: TGTGCCAGCAGCTTGGGTGGACAGTTGGGGGACACTGAAGCTTTCTTT
v_gene: TRBV7-9; abundance: -; d_gene: -; j_gene: TRBJ2-4; CDR3aa: CASSGEAGKNIQYF; CDR3nt: TGTGCCAGCAGCGGAGAGGCCGGCAAAAACATTCAGTACTTC
v_gene: TRBV19; abundance: -; d_gene: -; j_gene: TRBJ1-1; CDR3aa: CASNWVRPSGTEAFF; CDR3nt: TGTGCCAGTAATTGGGTCCGACCCTCGGGCACTGAAGCTTTCTTT
v_gene: TRBV5-1; abundance: once; d_gene: -; j_gene: TRBJ2-2; CDR3aa: CASSFTGPTGELFF; CDR3nt: TGCGCCAGCAGCTTCACAGGACCCACCGGGGAGCTGTTTTTT
v_gene: TRBV4-1; abundance: -; d_gene: -; j_gene: TRBJ1-4; CDR3aa: CASSQFQQEKLFF; CDR3nt: TGCGCCAGCAGCCAATTCCAACAAGAAAAACTGTTTTTT
v_gene: TRBV5-6; abundance: few; d_gene: -; j_gene: TRBJ1-4; CDR3aa: CASSFSGANEKLFF; CDR3nt: TGTGCCAGCAGCTTTTCAGGGGCTAATGAAAAACTGTTTTTT
v_gene: TRBV5-8; abundance: -; d_gene: TRBD1; j_gene: TRBJ1-6; CDR3aa: CASSLRTGANSPLHF; CDR3nt: TGTGCCAGCAGCCTCAGGACAGGGGCCAATTCACCCCTCCACTTT
v_gene: TRBV6-5; abundance: once; d_gene: TRBD1; j_gene: TRBJ2-7; CDR3aa: CASSRSGTVGHEQYF; CDR3nt: TGTGCCAGCAGTCGGTCCGGGACAGTCGGCCACGAGCAGTACTTC
v_gene: TRBV19; abundance: -; d_gene: -; j_gene: TRBJ1-4; CDR3aa: CASSMGTTWEKLFF; CDR3nt: TGTGCCAGTAGTATGGGCACCACCTGGGAAAAACTGTTTTTT
v_gene: TRBV7-6; abundance: few; d_gene: -; j_gene: TRBJ1-1; CDR3aa: CASSPNRVTSEAFF; CDR3nt: TGTGCCAGCAGCCCGAATCGGGTCACTAGTGAAGCTTTCTTT
v_gene: TRBV29-1; abundance: -; d_gene: TRBD1; j_gene: TRBJ1-4; CDR3aa: CSVGQGGEKLFF; CDR3nt: TGCAGCGTGGGACAGGGAGGGGAAAAACTGTTTTTT
v_gene: TRBV5-6; abundance: few; d_gene: TRBD2; j_gene: TRBJ2-3; CDR3aa: CASSFVPGLARSTDTQYF; CDR3nt: TGTGCCAGCAGCTTCGTCCCGGGACTAGCTCGGAGCACAGATACGCAGTATTTT